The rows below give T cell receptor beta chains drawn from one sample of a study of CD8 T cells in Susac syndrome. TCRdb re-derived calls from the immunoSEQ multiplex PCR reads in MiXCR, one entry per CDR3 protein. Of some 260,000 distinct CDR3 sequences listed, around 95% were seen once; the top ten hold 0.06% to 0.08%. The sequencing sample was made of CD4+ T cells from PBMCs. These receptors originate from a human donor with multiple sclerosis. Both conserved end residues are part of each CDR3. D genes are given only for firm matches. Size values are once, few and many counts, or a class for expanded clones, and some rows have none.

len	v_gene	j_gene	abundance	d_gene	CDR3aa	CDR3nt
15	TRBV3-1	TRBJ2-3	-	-	CASSQVSGTGDTQYF	TGTGCCAGCAGCCAAGTATCGGGGACCGGGGATACGCAGTATTTT
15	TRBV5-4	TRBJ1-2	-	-	CASSPGGANGYGYTF	TGTGCCAGCAGCCCGGGAGGGGCCAATGGCTATGGCTACACCTTC
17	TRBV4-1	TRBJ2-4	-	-	CASSQGLPLIAKNIQYF	TGCGCCAGCAGCCAAGGACTCCCCCTCATAGCCAAAAACATTCAGTACTTC
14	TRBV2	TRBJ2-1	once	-	CASSVRGSSDEQFF	TGTGCCAGCAGTGTTCGTGGGAGTAGTGATGAGCAGTTCTTC
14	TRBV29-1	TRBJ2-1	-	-	CSVGKVVPYNEQFF	TGCAGCGTTGGTAAGGTGGTCCCCTACAATGAGCAGTTCTTC
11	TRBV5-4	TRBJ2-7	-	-	CASSFFGEQYF	TGTGCCAGCAGCTTCTTCGGGGAGCAGTACTTC
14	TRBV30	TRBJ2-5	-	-	CAWSALTVQETQYF	TGTGCCTGGAGTGCGTTGACAGTTCAAGAGACCCAGTACTTC
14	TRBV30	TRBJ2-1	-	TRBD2	CAWSVRLAGDEQFF	TGTGCCTGGAGTGTAAGACTAGCCGGAGATGAGCAGTTCTTC
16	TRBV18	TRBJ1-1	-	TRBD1	CASSPQQGAMNTEAFF	TGTGCCAGCTCACCCCAACAGGGGGCCATGAACACTGAAGCTTTCTTT
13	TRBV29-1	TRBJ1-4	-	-	CSVLEGGNEKLFF	TGCAGCGTTTTGGAGGGGGGAAATGAAAAACTGTTTTTT
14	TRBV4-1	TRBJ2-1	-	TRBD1	CASSPRDRGNEQFF	TGCGCCAGCAGCCCCCGTGACAGGGGTAATGAGCAGTTCTTC
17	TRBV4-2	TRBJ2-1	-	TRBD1	CASSQDLGDSIYNEQFF	TGTGCCAGCAGCCAAGATCTTGGGGACAGTATTTACAATGAGCAGTTCTTC
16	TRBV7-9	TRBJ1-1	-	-	CASSLAGLGPNTEAFF	TGTGCCAGCAGCTTAGCGGGACTGGGCCCGAACACTGAAGCTTTCTTT
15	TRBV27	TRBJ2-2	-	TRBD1	CASSARTGALRELFF	TGTGCCAGCAGTGCCCGAACAGGGGCGCTGAGGGAGCTGTTTTTT
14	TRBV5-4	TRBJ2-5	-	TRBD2	CASSPLTSIETQYF	TGTGCCAGCAGCCCCCTGACTAGCATAGAGACCCAGTACTTC
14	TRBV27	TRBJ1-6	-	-	CASTPGSYNSPLHF	TGTGCCAGCACCCCGGGGTCCTATAATTCACCCCTCCACTTT
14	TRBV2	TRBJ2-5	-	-	CASSPRGIGGTQYF	TGTGCCAGCAGCCCCCGGGGGATCGGCGGGACCCAGTACTTC
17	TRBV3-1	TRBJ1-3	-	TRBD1	CASSQEGQGRTGNTIYF	TGTGCCAGCAGCCAAGAAGGACAGGGTCGTACTGGAAACACCATATATTTT
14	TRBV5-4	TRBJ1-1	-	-	CASRRTGRGTEAFF	TGTGCCAGCAGGAGAACAGGGAGGGGAACTGAAGCTTTCTTT
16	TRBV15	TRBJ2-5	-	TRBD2	CATSRAGGGALETQYF	TGTGCCACCAGCAGAGCGGGCGGGGGGGCCCTGGAGACCCAGTACTTC
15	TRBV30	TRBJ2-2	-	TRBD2	CAWNGGIKDTGELFF	TGTGCCTGGAACGGGGGGATAAAGGACACCGGGGAGCTGTTTTTT
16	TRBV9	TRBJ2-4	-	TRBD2	CASSAGLDQAKNIQYF	TGTGCCAGCAGCGCTGGACTAGACCAGGCCAAAAACATTCAGTACTTC
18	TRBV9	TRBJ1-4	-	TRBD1	CASSVAGGGRTTNEKLFF	TGTGCCAGCAGCGTAGCAGGAGGGGGCCGGACAACTAATGAAAAACTGTTTTTT
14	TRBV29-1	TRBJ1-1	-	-	CSVGLQVANTEAFF	TGCAGCGTGGGTTTACAGGTTGCGAACACTGAAGCTTTCTTT
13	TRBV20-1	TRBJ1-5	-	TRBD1	CSARQGEGQPQHF	TGCAGTGCCCGACAGGGAGAGGGCCAGCCCCAGCATTTT
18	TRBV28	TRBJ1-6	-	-	CASSFGHPVSSYNSPLHF	TGTGCCAGCAGTTTTGGACACCCGGTTAGCTCCTATAATTCACCCCTCCACTTT
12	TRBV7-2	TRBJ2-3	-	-	CASSRSADTQYF	TGTGCCAGCAGTCGGAGCGCAGATACGCAGTATTTT
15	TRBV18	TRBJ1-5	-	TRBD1	CASSGQGGSNQPQHF	TGTGCCAGCTCAGGACAGGGGGGGTCCAATCAGCCCCAGCATTTT
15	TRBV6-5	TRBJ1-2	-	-	CASSYSSTGGAGYTF	TGTGCCAGCAGTTACTCCTCCACAGGTGGGGCTGGCTACACCTTC
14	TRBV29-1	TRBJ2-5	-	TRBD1	CSVDRQGTGETQYF	TGCAGCGTGGACCGACAGGGAACGGGAGAGACCCAGTACTTC
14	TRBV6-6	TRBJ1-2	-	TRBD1	CASRLGQGNYGYTF	TGTGCCAGCAGATTAGGACAGGGGAACTATGGCTACACCTTC
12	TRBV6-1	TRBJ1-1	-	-	CASREVGTEAFF	TGTGCCAGCAGGGAGGTCGGCACTGAAGCTTTCTTT
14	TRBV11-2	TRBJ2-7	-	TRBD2	CASSSRIAGVEQYF	TGTGCCAGCAGCTCCCGGATAGCGGGGGTCGAGCAGTACTTC
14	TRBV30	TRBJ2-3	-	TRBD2	CAWSVGLAGPRQYF	TGTGCCTGGAGTGTTGGGCTAGCGGGGCCCCGTCAGTATTTT
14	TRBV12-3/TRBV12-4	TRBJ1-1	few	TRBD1	CASSLHRGDTEAFF	TGTGCCAGCAGTTTACACAGGGGGGACACTGAAGCTTTCTTT
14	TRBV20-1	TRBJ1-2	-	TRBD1	CSAVPGTGLYGYTF	TGCAGTGCTGTTCCCGGGACAGGGCTCTATGGCTACACCTTC
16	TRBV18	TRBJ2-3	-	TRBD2	CASSPLPGGKTDTQYF	TGTGCCAGCTCACCACTCCCGGGAGGCAAGACAGATACGCAGTATTTT
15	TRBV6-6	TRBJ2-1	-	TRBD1	CASSYSDRVINEQFF	TGTGCCAGCAGTTACTCAGACAGGGTAATCAATGAGCAGTTCTTC
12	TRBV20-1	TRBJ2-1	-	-	CSAKRTNNEQFF	TGCAGTGCAAAACGGACTAACAATGAGCAGTTCTTC
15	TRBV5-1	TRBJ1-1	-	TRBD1	CASSLRDRANTEAFF	TGCGCCAGCAGCTTGAGGGACAGGGCGAACACTGAAGCTTTCTTT
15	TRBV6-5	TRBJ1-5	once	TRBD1	CASRPTGNSNQPQHF	TGTGCCAGCAGGCCGACAGGGAACAGCAATCAGCCCCAGCATTTT
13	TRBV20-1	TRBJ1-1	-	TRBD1	CSALDRRNTEAFF	TGCAGTGCATTGGACAGGAGGAACACTGAAGCTTTCTTT
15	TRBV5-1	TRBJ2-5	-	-	CASSLLGAPQETQYF	TGCGCCAGCAGCCTTCTTGGGGCACCTCAAGAGACCCAGTACTTC
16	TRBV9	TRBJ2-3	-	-	CASSVVGVGVTDTQYF	TGTGCCAGCAGCGTAGTGGGGGTCGGTGTTACAGATACGCAGTATTTT
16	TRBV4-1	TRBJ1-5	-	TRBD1	CASSRTGSELDQPQHF	TGCGCCAGCAGCCGGACAGGGTCTGAATTAGATCAGCCCCAGCATTTT
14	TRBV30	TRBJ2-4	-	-	CAWRGGLAKNIQYF	TGTGCCTGGAGGGGGGGCCTAGCCAAAAACATTCAGTACTTC
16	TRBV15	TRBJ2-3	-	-	CATSSGAGASTDTQYF	TGTGCCACCAGCAGCGGGGCAGGGGCTAGCACAGATACGCAGTATTTT
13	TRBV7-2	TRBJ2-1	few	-	CASSLVAGNEQFF	TGTGCCAGCAGCTTAGTGGCTGGGAATGAGCAGTTCTTC
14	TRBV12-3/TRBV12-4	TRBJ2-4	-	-	CASSNSGGMDIQYF	TGTGCCAGCAGTAATTCGGGCGGGATGGATATTCAGTACTTC
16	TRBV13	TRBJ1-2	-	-	CASSPTSGGLNYGYTF	TGTGCCAGCAGCCCTACTTCCGGGGGCTTGAACTATGGCTACACCTTC
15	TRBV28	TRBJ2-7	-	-	CASSLVGAGSDEQYF	TGTGCCAGCAGTTTGGTGGGGGCCGGGTCGGACGAGCAGTACTTC
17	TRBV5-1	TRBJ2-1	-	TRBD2	CASSSGGLAGAPEEQFF	TGCGCCAGCAGCTCGGGGGGACTAGCGGGAGCCCCGGAAGAGCAGTTCTTC
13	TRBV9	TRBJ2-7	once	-	CASSVETRGEQYF	TGTGCCAGCAGCGTAGAAACACGCGGCGAGCAGTACTTC
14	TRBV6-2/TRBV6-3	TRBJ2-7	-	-	CASRRTASSYEQYF	TGTGCCAGCAGGAGGACAGCGAGCTCCTACGAGCAGTACTTC
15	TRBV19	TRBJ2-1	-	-	CASSPLTGGESEQFF	TGTGCCAGTAGTCCCCTGACGGGCGGGGAGAGCGAGCAGTTCTTC
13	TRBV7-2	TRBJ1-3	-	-	CASSLGGGWTIYF	TGTGCCAGCAGCTTAGGAGGGGGTTGGACCATATATTTT
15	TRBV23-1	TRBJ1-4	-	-	CASSQSSGANEKLFF	TGCGCCAGCAGTCAATCATCGGGGGCTAATGAAAAACTGTTTTTT
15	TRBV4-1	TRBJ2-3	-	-	CASSHRDTGTDTQYF	TGCGCCAGCAGCCACCGGGACACCGGGACAGATACGCAGTATTTT